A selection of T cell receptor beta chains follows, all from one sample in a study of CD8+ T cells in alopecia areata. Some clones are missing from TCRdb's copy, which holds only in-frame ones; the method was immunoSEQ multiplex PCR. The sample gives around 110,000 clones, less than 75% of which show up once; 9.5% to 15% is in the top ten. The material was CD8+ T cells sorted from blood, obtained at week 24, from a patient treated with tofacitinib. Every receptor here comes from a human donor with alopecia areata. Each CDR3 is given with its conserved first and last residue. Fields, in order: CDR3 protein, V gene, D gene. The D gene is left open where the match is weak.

CSVEGLASNEQFF	TRBV29-1	.
CASSLGQGSGTEAFF	TRBV27	TRBD1
CAISESTGTGAEKLFF	TRBV10-3	TRBD1
CAWLPGQGSEQYF	TRBV30	TRBD1
CASSVTGKGHYEQYF	TRBV9	TRBD1
CASSFSSYEQYF	TRBV5-1	.
CASSVGSDPGDEQFF	TRBV2	.
CASSSSGGTDTQYF	TRBV11-2	TRBD2
CSVDTYPSWGDEQYF	TRBV29-1	.
CASSSELEEAFF	TRBV5-1	.
CASSVEGGRNEQYF	TRBV9	.
CASSSSYEQYF	TRBV5-6	.
CAWSVSPRWRALVDTQYF	TRBV30	.
CASSVGDRSYEQYF	TRBV9	.
CASSIGPYSNQPQHF	TRBV19	.
CSVAGDDLSTETQYF	TRBV29-1	.
CSVEHRVNEQFF	TRBV29-1	.
CASSLRLAGGGTDTQYF	TRBV7-9	TRBD2
CASSGIDNRVAFF	TRBV9	.
CASSFDSSTEAFF	TRBV5-6	.
CASSQEQANTDTQYF	TRBV18	.
CASSQDLYEQYF	TRBV4-2	.
CASRWDKSSYEQYF	TRBV18	.
CASSGVGGAPGELFF	TRBV6-1	.
CASRYHRDEQYF	TRBV7-9	.
CASSDGQAHYGYTF	TRBV5-8	TRBD1
CASSPWVGTGSSGNTIYF	TRBV7-6	TRBD1